What follows are 10 T cell receptor beta chains derived from one specimen sequenced in a study of blood T cells in healthy people across ages. Through a sample-barcoded 5' primer and a J-beta primer mix, a second PCR was run for roughly 7 to 11 cycles. TCRdb re-analysed the 5' RACE reads in MiXCR, keeping a single row per CDR3 protein. The sample has about 1.4 million distinct CDR3 sequences; 59% are singletons. The sample consisted of blood. The receptors stem from a man between 18 and 35 years old in good health.

The chain couples TRBV9 to TRBJ2-7; a weak D match, TRBD1 (6 bases). The CDR3 has 15 amino acids. Per germline, CDR1 SGDLS and CDR2 YYNGEE. The V end lost 2 bases, the J end lost 3 bases, and 15 bases lay between the germline ends. The CDR3 DNA reads TGTGCCAGCAGCGTTCAGACAGGACGAATCTACGAGCAGTACTTC. Amino acids: CASSVQTGRIYEQYF.

The chain combines TRBV20-1 with TRBJ1-2; TRBD1 agrees at 9 bases. Germline CDR1 DFQATT, CDR2 SNEGSKA (reference sequence). CDR3 length: 17 residues. V lost 0 bases and J lost 3; bases outside the gene matches: 11. The CDR3 region is CSARDRRDREKDYGYTF. For the CDR3, the DNA is TGCAGTGCTAGAGATCGCCGGGACAGGGAAAAGGACTATGGCTACACCTTC.

The chain is built from TRBV6-6 and TRBJ2-2; D may match TRBD1 or TRBD2 (5 bases each). CDR1 and CDR2 from the germline V gene are MNHNY and SVGAGI (reference sequence). V was cut by 1 base and J by 5 bases, with 11 bases left in between. This CDR3 has 15 amino acids. The CDR3 region is CASSYWGFGTGELFF. CDR3 nucleotides: TGTGCCAGCAGTTACTGGGGGTTTGGGACCGGGGAGCTGTTTTTT.

Written as DNA, the CDR3 is TGTGCCTGGAGTCCGATACTTCCTCAGGGCGCCTACGAGCAGTACTTC. Encoded protein: CAWSPILPQGAYEQYF. The rearrangement joins TRBV30 to TRBJ2-7; TRBD1 is a possible D gene (5 bases). Trimming took off 2 bases at V and 2 bases at J, with 19 bases between the two ends. Germline values: CDR1 GTSNPN, CDR2 SVGIG (reference sequence). The CDR3 consists of 16 residues.

The rearrangement joins TRBV27 to TRBJ1-6; D uncertain. Germline V gene lookup returns CDR1 MNHEY and CDR2 SMNVEV (reference sequence). CDR3 size: 14 residues. V was pared by 8 bases and J by 8 bases, with 16 bases between. This chain's CDR3 is CASGNHGSDSPLHF. The CDR3 bases are TGTGCCAGCGGCAACCACGGGTCCGATTCACCCCTCCACTTT.

The V gene is TRBV14, the J gene TRBJ2-1, with TRBD2 identical over 9 bases. Unmatched junction bases numbered 5, after V lost 7 bases and J lost 10 bases. CDR3 length equals 12 residues. Germline CDR1 reads SGHDN; CDR2 reads FVKESK. CDR3 nucleotide sequence: TGTGCCAGCAACCTAGCGGGGTACGAGCAGTTCTTC. Its translation: CASNLAGYEQFF.

This clonotype has just a few counts. Sequence at one end of the junction differs from germline and may be a read error. The chain employs TRBV15 and TRBJ1-2, with 7 bases aligning to TRBD1. This CDR3 region has 16 residues. Germline lookup yields CDR1 LNHNV and CDR2 YYDKDF (reference sequence). DNA of the CDR3: TGTGCCACCAGCCGAGAGACAGGGCCCTCTTACTATGGCTACACCTTC. Translation gives CATSRETGPSYYGYTF. The full variable domain, in which reference TRBV15 and TRBJ1-2 provide the parts outside the CDR3, is DAMVIQNPRYQVTQFGKPVTLSCSQTLNHNVMYWYQQKSSQAPKLLFHYYDKDFNNEADTPDNFQSRRPNTSFCFLDIRSPGLGDTAMYLCATSRETGPSYYGYTFGSGTRLTVV.

This clonotype was seen a handful of times. This chain connects TRBV4-3 to TRBJ2-7; D uncertain. The length of the CDR3 is 15 residues. From germline, CDR1 is LGHNA and CDR2 YSLEER. The V and J ends lost 0 bases and 0 bases respectively, with 9 bases between them. CDR3 residues: CASSQDPRTSYEQYF. In DNA, the CDR3 is TGCGCCAGCAGCCAAGATCCGAGGACCTCCTACGAGCAGTACTTC.

J is TRBJ2-7 and V is TRBV29-1, with a possible D match to TRBD1 (6 bases). V was cut by 7 bases and J by 3 bases, with 19 bases left in between. The CDR3 loop spans 14 amino acids. Germline V gives CDR1 SQVTM, CDR2 ANQGSEA. DNA of the CDR3: TGCAGCGCTCTACAGGGATTCGGAGGCTACGAGCAGTACTTC. Translated: CSALQGFGGYEQYF.

This clonotype was counted only a few times. The chain combines TRBV27 with TRBJ2-7; D not resolved. Germline loops: CDR1 MNHEY, CDR2 SMNVEV (reference sequence). V lost 0 bases, J lost 5 bases, and 11 bases lay in between. The CDR3 extends over 14 amino acids. Here the CDR3 reads CASSLSVGYDEQYF. The CDR3 coding sequence is TGTGCCAGCAGTTTATCGGTCGGATACGACGAGCAGTACTTC.